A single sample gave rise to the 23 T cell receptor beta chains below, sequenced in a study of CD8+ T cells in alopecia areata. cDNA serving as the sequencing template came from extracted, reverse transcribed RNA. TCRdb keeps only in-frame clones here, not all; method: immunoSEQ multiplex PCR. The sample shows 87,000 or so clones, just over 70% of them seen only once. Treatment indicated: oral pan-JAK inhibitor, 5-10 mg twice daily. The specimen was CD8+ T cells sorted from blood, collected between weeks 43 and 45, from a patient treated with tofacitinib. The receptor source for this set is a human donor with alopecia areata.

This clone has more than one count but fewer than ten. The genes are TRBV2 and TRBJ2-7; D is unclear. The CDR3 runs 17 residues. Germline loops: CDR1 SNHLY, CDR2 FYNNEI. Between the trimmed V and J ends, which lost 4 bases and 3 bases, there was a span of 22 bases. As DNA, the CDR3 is TGTGCCAGCAGTGGCACGCACGAGCCCGGGTCCCACTACGAGCAGTACTTC. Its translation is CASSGTHEPGSHYEQYF.

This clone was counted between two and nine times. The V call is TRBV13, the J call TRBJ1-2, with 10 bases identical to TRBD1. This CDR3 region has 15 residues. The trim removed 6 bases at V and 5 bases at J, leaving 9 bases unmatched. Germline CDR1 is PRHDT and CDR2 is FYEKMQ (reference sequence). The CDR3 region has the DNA TGTGCCAGCAGACTCTCGACAGGGGGCTTGTATGGCTACACCTTC. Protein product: CASRLSTGGLYGYTF.

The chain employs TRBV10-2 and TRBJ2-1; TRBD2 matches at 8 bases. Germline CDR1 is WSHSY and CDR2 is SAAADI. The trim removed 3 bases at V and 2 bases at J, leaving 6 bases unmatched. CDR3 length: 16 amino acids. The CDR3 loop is CASSDWSGGAYNEQFF. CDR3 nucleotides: TGCGCCAGCAGTGACTGGTCCGGGGGGGCCTACAATGAGCAGTTCTTC.

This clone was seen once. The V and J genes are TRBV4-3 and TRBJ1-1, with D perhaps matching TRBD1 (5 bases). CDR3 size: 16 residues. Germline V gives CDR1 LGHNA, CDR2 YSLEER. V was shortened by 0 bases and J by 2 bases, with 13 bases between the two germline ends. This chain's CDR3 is CASSQDLRGYNTEAFF. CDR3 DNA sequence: TGCGCCAGCAGCCAAGATCTTAGGGGCTATAACACTGAAGCTTTCTTT.

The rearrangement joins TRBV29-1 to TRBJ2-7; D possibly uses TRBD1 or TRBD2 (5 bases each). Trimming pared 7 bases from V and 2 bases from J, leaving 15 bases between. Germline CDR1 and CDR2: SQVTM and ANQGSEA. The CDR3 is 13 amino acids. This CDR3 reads CSGRDAETYEQYF. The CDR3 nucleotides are TGCAGCGGCCGGGACGCAGAAACCTACGAGCAGTACTTC.

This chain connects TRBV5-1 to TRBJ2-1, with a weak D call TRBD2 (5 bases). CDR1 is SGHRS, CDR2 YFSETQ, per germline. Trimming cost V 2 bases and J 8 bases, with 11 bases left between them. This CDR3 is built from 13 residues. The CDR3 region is CASSLTAEDEQFF. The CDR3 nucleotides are TGCGCCAGCAGCTTAACAGCGGAGGATGAGCAGTTCTTC.

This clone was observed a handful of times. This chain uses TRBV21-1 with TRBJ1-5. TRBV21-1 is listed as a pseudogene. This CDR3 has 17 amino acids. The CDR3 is CASSNHHLEVASQPQHF. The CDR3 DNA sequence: TGTGCCAGCAGCAACCACCATCTGGAGGTGGCGAGTCAGCCCCAGCATTTT.

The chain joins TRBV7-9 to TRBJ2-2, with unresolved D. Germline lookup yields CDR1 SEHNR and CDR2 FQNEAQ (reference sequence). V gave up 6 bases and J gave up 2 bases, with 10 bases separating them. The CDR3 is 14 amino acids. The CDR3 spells CASRRTSNTGELFF. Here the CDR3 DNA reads TGTGCCAGCAGACGGACGTCAAACACCGGGGAGCTGTTTTTT.

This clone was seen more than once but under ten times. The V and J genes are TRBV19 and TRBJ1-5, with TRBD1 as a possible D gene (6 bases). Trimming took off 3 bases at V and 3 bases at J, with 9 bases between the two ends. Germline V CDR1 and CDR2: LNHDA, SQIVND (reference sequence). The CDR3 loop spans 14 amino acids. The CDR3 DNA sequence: TGTGCCAGTAGTATCCAGGGGCTCAATCAGCCCCAGCATTTT. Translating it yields CASSIQGLNQPQHF. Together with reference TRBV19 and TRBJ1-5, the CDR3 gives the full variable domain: DGGITQSPKYLFRKEGQNVTLSCEQNLNHDAMYWYRQDPGQGLRLIYYSQIVNDFQKGDIAEGYSVSREKKESFPLTVTSAQKNPTAFYLCASSIQGLNQPQHFGDGTRLSIL.

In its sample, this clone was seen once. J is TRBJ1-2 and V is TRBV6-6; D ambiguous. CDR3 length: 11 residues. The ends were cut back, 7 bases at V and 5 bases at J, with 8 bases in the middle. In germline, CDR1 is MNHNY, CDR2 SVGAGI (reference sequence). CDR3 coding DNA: TGTGCCAGCACGGCAGATTATGGCTACACCTTC. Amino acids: CASTADYGYTF.

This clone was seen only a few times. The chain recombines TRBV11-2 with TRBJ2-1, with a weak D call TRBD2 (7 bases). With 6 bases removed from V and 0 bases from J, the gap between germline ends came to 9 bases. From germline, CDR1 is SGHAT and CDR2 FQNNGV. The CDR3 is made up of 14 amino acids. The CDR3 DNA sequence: TGTGCCAGCAGTAGGGGGGGCTCCTACAATGAGCAGTTCTTC. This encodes CASSRGGSYNEQFF.

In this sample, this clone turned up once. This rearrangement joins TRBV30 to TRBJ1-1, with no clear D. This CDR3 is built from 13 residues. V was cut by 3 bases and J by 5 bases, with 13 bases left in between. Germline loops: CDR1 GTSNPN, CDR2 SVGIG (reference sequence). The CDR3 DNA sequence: TGTGCCTGGAGCGTCGGTGAGAGGACTGAAGCTTTCTTT. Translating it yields CAWSVGERTEAFF.

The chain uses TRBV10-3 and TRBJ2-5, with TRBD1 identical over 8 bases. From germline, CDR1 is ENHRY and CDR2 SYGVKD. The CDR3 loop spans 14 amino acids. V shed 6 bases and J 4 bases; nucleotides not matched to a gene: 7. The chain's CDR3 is CAISDRTGRETQYF. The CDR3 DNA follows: TGTGCCATCAGCGACAGGACAGGGCGAGAGACCCAGTACTTC.

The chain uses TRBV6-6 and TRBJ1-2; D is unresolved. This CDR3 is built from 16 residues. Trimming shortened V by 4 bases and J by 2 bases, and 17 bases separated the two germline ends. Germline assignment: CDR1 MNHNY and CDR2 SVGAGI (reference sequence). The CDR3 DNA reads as TGTGCCAGCAGTTCCGTCCCTATTGATCCGAACTATGGCTACACCTTC. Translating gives CASSSVPIDPNYGYTF.

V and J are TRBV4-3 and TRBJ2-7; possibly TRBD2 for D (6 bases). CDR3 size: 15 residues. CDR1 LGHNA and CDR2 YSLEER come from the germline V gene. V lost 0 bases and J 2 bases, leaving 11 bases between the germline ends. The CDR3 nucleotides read TGCGCCAGCAGCCAAGATGTGCGGGGACCCTACGAGCAGTACTTC. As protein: CASSQDVRGPYEQYF.

The CDR3 nucleotides read TGTGCCAGCAGCTTGGCTGGCAGGGGGGCTGAAGCTTTCTTT. Translation gives CASSLAGRGAEAFF. This chain connects TRBV5-6 to TRBJ1-1; 7 bases align to TRBD1. This CDR3 has 14 residues. J was trimmed by 6 bases and V by 0 bases; bases with no gene match: 5. Per germline, CDR1 SGHDT and CDR2 YYEEEE.

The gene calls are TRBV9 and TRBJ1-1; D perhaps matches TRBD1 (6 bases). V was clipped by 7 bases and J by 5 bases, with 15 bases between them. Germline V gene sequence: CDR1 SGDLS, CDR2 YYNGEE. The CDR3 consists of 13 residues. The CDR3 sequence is CASASAGETEAFF. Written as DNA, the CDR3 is TGTGCCAGCGCCTCGGCAGGGGAGACTGAAGCTTTCTTT. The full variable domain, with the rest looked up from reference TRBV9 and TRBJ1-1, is DSGVTQTPKHLITATGQRVTLRCSPRSGDLSVYWYQQSLDQGLQFLIQYYNGEERAKGNILERFSAQQFPDLHSELNLSSLELGDSALYFCASASAGETEAFFGQGTRLTVV.

The chain's CDR3 is CASSPRLTGNTEAFF. CDR3 sequence (DNA): TGCGCCAGCAGCCCTCGGCTCACGGGGAACACTGAAGCTTTCTTT. The rearrangement joins TRBV4-3 to TRBJ1-1, with D hard to call. Trimming left V 4 bases short and J 1 base short, with 13 bases between. Per the germline V gene, CDR1 is LGHNA and CDR2 is YSLEER. The CDR3 length is 15 residues.

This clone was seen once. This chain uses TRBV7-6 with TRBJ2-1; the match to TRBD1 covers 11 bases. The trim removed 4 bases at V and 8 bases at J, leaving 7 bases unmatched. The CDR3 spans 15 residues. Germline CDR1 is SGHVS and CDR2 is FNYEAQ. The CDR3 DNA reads TGTGCCAGCAGCTCGGACAGGGGGCGCGGCCATGAGCAGTTCTTC. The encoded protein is CASSSDRGRGHEQFF.

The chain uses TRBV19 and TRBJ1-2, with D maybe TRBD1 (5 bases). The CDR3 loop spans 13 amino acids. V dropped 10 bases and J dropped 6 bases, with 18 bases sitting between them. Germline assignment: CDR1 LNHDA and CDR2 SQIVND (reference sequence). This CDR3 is CAIRSSLGDGYTF. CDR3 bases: TGTGCCATCCGCTCTTCACTAGGGGATGGCTACACCTTC.

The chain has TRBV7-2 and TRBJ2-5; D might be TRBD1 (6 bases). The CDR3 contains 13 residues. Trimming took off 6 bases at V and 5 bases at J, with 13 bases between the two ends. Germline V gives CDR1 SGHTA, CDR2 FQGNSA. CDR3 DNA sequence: TGTGCCAGCAGGTACAGGGTTAGGGAGACCCAGTACTTC. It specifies CASRYRVRETQYF.

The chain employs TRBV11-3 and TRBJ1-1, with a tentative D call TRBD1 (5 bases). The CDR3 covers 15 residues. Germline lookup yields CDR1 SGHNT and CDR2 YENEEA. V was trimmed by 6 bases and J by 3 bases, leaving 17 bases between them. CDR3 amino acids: CASRGVTEADTEAFF. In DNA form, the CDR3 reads TGTGCCAGCAGGGGAGTGACAGAAGCGGACACTGAAGCTTTCTTT.

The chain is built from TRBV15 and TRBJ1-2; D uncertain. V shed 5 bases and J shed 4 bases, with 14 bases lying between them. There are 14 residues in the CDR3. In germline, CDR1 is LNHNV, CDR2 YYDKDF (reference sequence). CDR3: CATSGPEDPYGYTF. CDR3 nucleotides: TGTGCCACCAGCGGACCGGAGGATCCCTATGGCTACACCTTC.